These T cell receptor beta chains were read from a single sample in a study of Ad26.COV2.S vaccination and SARS-CoV-2 variants. The data were produced by immunoSEQ multiplex PCR, yet TCRdb's version contains in-frame clones alone and is incomplete. The sample consists of more than 300,000 clones, 86% of them appearing once. Source: peripheral blood, taken in a trial of Ad26.COV2.S vaccine versus placebo. The origin of the receptors is a person aged 18-60 years who received the Ad26.COV2.S COVID-19 vaccine or a placebo. Each CDR3 is given with its conserved first and last residue. A D gene is named only where the DNA matches it firmly. Only part of the rows carry a size: once, few, many, or a class if the clone is expanded.

TRBJ2-3	TRBV12-3/TRBV12-4	-	-	TGTGCCAGCAGTTTCGATACGCAGTATTTT	CASSFDTQYF
TRBJ2-5	TRBV18	-	-	TGTGCCAGCTCACCGAACGTCAGAGGAGAGACCCAGTACTTC	CASSPNVRGETQYF
TRBJ1-1	TRBV5-4	TRBD1	-	TGTGCCAGCGTAAACAGGGGGGACACTGAAGCTTTCTTT	CASVNRGDTEAFF
TRBJ2-5	TRBV27	-	few	TGTGCCAGCACCCTGCGGGTAGGGGTTACAGAGACCCAGTACTTC	CASTLRVGVTETQYF
TRBJ2-7	TRBV7-3	TRBD2	few	TGTGCCAGCAGCCGAAGCGGGCTAGCGGGAGCAAACGAGCAGTACTTC	CASSRSGLAGANEQYF
TRBJ2-6	TRBV7-9	-	-	TGTGCCAGCAGCCTAAGTTCGGGGGCCAACGTCCTGACTTTC	CASSLSSGANVLTF
TRBJ1-3	TRBV7-2	TRBD1	-	TGTGCCAGCAGCTTAGCGGGCAGGGGGCTCGGAAACACCATATATTTT	CASSLAGRGLGNTIYF
TRBJ1-3	TRBV11-2	-	-	TGTGCCAGCAGCGGGGAGGGGGGTTGGACTGGAAACACCATATATTTT	CASSGEGGWTGNTIYF
TRBJ1-1	TRBV6-2/TRBV6-3	TRBD1	-	TGTGCCAGCAGTCTTTCGGGACAGGGGCGCCGGGAAGCTTTCTTT	CASSLSGQGRREAFF
TRBJ1-5	TRBV6-1	-	once	TGTGCCAGCAGTGATGCATTGACAGCGCGCAATCAGCCCCAGCATTTT	CASSDALTARNQPQHF
TRBJ1-1	TRBV4-3	-	-	TGCGCCAGCAGCCAGTTGGGAGGGAACACTGAAGCTTTCTTT	CASSQLGGNTEAFF
TRBJ1-2	TRBV3-1/TRBV3-2	-	-	TGTGCCAGCAGCCAAAATTCGCAGGGATCCTATGGCTACACCTTC	CASSQNSQGSYGYTF
TRBJ2-1	TRBV11-3	-	-	TGTGCCAGCAGCTTAGAAAGCGGGCACTACAATGAGCAGTTCTTC	CASSLESGHYNEQFF
TRBJ1-1	TRBV4-1	-	-	TGCACCAGCAGCCAAGTAAGATTAGAAGCTTTCTTT	CTSSQVRLEAFF
TRBJ2-4	TRBV21-1	-	-	TGTGCCAGCAGCAAAGAGGCGGGAGGGCCTTCAGCCAAAAACATTCAGTACTTC	CASSKEAGGPSAKNIQYF
TRBJ2-5	TRBV6-9	-	-	TGTGCCAGCAGTTCGGGCGGTTCGGGGGAGACCCAGTACTTC	CASSSGGSGETQYF
TRBJ1-2	TRBV12-3/TRBV12-4	-	-	TGTGCCAGCAGCCCCTTGGACGGGATCTACACCTTC	CASSPLDGIYTF
TRBJ2-1	TRBV5-1	TRBD2	once	TGCGCCAGCAGCTCCGGGACTAGCGGGGTTAATGAGCAGTTCTTC	CASSSGTSGVNEQFF
TRBJ2-2	TRBV11-3	-	-	TGTGCCAGCAGCCCCCCCGCCGGGGAGCTGTTTTTT	CASSPPAGELFF
TRBJ1-2	TRBV28	-	-	TGTGCCAGCAGTTTTCAGATCTATGGCTACACCTTC	CASSFQIYGYTF
TRBJ1-1	TRBV14	-	-	TGTGCCAGCAGCCAACTCTTAGTAGGTGAAGCTTTCTTT	CASSQLLVGEAFF
TRBJ2-2	TRBV24-1	-	-	TGTGCCACCAGTGATGCCGGCAGAACAAACACCGGGGAGCTGTTTTTT	CATSDAGRTNTGELFF
TRBJ1-2	TRBV3-1/TRBV3-2	TRBD1	-	TGTGCCAGCAGCCAAGGCAGCGACAGGGGTCATGGCTACACCTTC	CASSQGSDRGHGYTF
TRBJ1-1	TRBV19	-	-	TGTGCCAGTAGTCCCCCAATGGGCAGGGCGAACACTGAAGCTTTCTTC	CASSPPMGRANTEAFF
TRBJ1-5	TRBV28	-	-	TGTGCCAGCAGTTGGGTGAATCAGCCCCAGCATTTT	CASSWVNQPQHF
TRBJ2-3	TRBV11-2	TRBD1	-	TGTGCCAGCAGCTGGGGAGACAGGGGCGTTACGCAGTATTTT	CASSWGDRGVTQYF
TRBJ2-7	TRBV29-1	TRBD1	once	TGCAGCGTTGGGGACAGTATCGACCACGAGCAGTACTTC	CSVGDSIDHEQYF
TRBJ1-4	TRBV7-9	-	-	TGTGCCAGCAGCTTAGAGGAGGGGAAACTGTTTTTT	CASSLEEGKLFF
TRBJ2-7	TRBV4-3	TRBD2	few	TGCGCCAGCAGCCTAAGGGCCCGGGGGGGAGCGGACGAGCAGTACTTC	CASSLRARGGADEQYF
TRBJ1-5	TRBV28	-	-	TGTGCCAGCAGCCGACCTAGGGGGGCTGGAAGCAATCAGCCCCAGCATTTT	CASSRPRGAGSNQPQHF
TRBJ1-1	TRBV19	TRBD1	-	TGTGCCAGTAGTATGGTCGGACAGGACGAGTCAGGGATGGCTTTCTTT	CASSMVGQDESGMAFF
TRBJ2-3	TRBV6-2/TRBV6-3	TRBD2	-	TGTGCCAGCAGTTACTCGAGTTCGGTAGCGGGGGAGTTAGATACGCAGTATTTT	CASSYSSSVAGELDTQYF
TRBJ1-2	TRBV27	-	once	TGTGCCAGCAGTTTTATTTGGTCTCTGGGGGACCGCACTATTAACTATGGCTACACCTTC	CASSFIWSLGDRTINYGYTF
TRBJ2-7	TRBV5-1	-	-	TGCGCCAGCAGCCACCCTCGGGGCGGGGACCCCTACGAGCAGTACTTC	CASSHPRGGDPYEQYF
TRBJ2-2	TRBV7-2	-	-	TGTGCCAGCAGCTTAGGCAGGTTTAACACCGGGGAGCTGTTTTTT	CASSLGRFNTGELFF
TRBJ2-1	TRBV7-2	-	once	TGTGCCAGCAGCCGCGCGGGACTTCCTACCTACAATGAGCAGTTCTTC	CASSRAGLPTYNEQFF
TRBJ2-7	TRBV20-1	-	-	TGCAGTGCTAGAGCGCCCACGGAGCAGTACTTC	CSARAPTEQYF
TRBJ2-2	TRBV19	-	-	TGTGCCAGTAGTATAAGCTCGAACACCGGGGAGCTGTTTTTT	CASSISSNTGELFF
TRBJ1-5	TRBV4-2	TRBD1	-	TGTGCCAGCAGCCAAGGGAGGGGGCTAGGACAGCCCCAGCATTTT	CASSQGRGLGQPQHF
TRBJ1-4	TRBV27	-	-	TGTGCCAGCAGAACCCTGGGGGTAGGAGATGAAAAACTGTTTTTT	CASRTLGVGDEKLFF
TRBJ2-1	TRBV5-1	-	-	TGCGCCAGCAGCTTGGCCCAGAGGGCAAATGAGCAGTTCTTC	CASSLAQRANEQFF
TRBJ2-3	TRBV30	-	-	TGTGCCTGGAAAGGGGTTAGCACAGATACGCAGTATTTT	CAWKGVSTDTQYF
TRBJ2-1	TRBV6-4	-	-	TGTGCCAGCAGTGACTCGGCAGGGAGCTCCTACAATGAGCAGTTCTTC	CASSDSAGSSYNEQFF